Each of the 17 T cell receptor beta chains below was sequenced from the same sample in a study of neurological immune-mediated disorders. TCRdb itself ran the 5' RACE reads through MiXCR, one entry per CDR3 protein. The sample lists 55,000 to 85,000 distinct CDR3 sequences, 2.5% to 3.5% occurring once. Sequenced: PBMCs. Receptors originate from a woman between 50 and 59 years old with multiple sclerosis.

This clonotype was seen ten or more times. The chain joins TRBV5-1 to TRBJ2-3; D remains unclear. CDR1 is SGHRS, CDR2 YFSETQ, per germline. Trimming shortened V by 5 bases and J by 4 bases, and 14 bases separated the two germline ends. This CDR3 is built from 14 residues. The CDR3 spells CASRPTGRADTQYF. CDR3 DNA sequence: TGCGCCAGCAGGCCCACCGGACGGGCAGATACGCAGTATTTT.

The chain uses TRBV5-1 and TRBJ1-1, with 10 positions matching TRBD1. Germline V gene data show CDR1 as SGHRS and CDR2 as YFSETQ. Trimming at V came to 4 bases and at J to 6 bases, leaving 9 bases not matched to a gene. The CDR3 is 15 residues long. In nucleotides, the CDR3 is TGCGCCAGCAGCGCCGGGACAGGGGATATCGCTGAAGCTTTCTTT. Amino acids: CASSAGTGDIAEAFF.

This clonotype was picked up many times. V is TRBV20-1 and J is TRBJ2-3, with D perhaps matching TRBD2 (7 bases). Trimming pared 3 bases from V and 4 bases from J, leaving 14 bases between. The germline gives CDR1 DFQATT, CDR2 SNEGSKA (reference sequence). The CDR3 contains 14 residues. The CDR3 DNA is TGCAGTGCTAGGGCGGGGGCAGGGGCAGATACGCAGTATTTT. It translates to CSARAGAGADTQYF.

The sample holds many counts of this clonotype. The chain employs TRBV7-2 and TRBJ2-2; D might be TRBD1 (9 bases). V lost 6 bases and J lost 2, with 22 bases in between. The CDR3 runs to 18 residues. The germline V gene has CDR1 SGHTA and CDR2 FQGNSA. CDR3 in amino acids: CASSHGTGRGVNTGELFF. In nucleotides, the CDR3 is TGTGCCAGCAGTCATGGGACAGGGCGGGGGGTTAACACCGGGGAGCTGTTTTTT.

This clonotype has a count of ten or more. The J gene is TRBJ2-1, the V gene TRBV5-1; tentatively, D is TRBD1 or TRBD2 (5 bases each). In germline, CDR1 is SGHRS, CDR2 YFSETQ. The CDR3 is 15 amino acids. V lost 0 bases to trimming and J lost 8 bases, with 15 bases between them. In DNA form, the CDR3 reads TGCGCCAGCAGCTTGGTAGGGGACCCATTCGATGAGCAGTTCTTC. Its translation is CASSLVGDPFDEQFF.

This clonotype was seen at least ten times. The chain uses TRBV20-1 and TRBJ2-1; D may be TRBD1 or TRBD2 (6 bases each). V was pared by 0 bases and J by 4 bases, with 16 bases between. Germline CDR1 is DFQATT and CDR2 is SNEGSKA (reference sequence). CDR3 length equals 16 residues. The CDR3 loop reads CSARDPGAGTYNEQFF. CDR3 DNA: TGCAGTGCTAGAGATCCGGGGGCAGGGACTTACAATGAGCAGTTCTTC.

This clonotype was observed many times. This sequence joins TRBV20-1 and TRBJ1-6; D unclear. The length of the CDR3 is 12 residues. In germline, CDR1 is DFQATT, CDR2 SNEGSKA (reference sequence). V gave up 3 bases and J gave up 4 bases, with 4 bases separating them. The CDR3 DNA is TGCAGTGCTAGGAAGTATAATTCACCCCTCCACTTT. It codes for CSARKYNSPLHF.

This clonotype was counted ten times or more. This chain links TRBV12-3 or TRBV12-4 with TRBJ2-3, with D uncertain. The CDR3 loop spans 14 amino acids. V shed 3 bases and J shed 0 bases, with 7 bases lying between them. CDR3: CASSFSSSTDTQYF. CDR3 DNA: TGTGCCAGCAGTTTTTCATCGAGCACAGATACGCAGTATTTT.

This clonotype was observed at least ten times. The CDR3 region is CATSDPSTRDNEQFF. CDR3 DNA: TGTGCCACCAGTGACCCCTCGACTAGAGACAATGAGCAGTTCTTC. This rearrangement joins TRBV24-1 to TRBJ2-1; tentatively, D is TRBD2 (6 bases). The V gene's germline CDR1 is KGHDR and CDR2 SFDVKD. This CDR3 contains 15 residues. V dropped 4 bases and J dropped 5 bases, with 14 bases sitting between them.

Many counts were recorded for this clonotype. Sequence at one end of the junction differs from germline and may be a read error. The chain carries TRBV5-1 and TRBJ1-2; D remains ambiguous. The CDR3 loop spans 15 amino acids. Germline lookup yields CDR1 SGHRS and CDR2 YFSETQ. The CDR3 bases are TGCGCCAGCAGCCAAAAGGGAAAAGGTTACTATGGCGACACCTTC. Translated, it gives CASSQKGKGYYGDTF.

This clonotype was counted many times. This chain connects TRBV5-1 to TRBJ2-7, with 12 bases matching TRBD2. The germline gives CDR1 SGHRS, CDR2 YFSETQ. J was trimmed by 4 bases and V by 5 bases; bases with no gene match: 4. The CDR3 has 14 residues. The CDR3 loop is CASSLTSGSYEQYF. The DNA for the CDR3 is TGCGCCAGCAGTCTGACTAGCGGGAGTTACGAGCAGTACTTC.

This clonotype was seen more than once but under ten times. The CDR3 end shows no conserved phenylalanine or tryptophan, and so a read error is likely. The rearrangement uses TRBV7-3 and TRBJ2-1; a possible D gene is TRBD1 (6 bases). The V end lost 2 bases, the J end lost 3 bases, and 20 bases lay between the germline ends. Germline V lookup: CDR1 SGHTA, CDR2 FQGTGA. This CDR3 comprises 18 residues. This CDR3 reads CASSLLISGATFYNEQFC. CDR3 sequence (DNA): TGTGCCAGCAGCTTATTAATTTCAGGGGCAACTTTCTACAATGAGCAGTTCTGC.

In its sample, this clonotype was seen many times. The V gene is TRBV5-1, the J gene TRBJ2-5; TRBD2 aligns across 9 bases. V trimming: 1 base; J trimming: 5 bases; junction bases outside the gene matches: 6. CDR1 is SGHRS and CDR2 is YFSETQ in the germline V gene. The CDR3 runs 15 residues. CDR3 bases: TGCGCCAGCAGCTTGCCGGCGGGAGGGCCGGAGACCCAGTACTTC. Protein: CASSLPAGGPETQYF.

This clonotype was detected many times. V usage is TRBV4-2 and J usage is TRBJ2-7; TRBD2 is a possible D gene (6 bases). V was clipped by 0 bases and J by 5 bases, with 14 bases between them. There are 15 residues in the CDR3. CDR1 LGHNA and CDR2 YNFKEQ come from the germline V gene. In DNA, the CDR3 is TGTGCCAGCAGCCAAGATCGGGGGACGCTCAACGAGCAGTACTTC. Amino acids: CASSQDRGTLNEQYF.

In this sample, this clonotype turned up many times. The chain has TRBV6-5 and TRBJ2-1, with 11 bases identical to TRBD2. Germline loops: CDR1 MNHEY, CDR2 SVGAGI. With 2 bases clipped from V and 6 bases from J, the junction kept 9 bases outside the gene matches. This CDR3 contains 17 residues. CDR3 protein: CASSYGFRLAGINEQFF. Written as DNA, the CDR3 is TGTGCCAGCAGTTACGGTTTTCGACTAGCGGGGATCAATGAGCAGTTCTTC.

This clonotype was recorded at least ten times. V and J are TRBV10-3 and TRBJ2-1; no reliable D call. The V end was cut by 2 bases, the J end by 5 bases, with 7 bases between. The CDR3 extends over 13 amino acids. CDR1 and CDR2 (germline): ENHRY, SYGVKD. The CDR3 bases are TGTGCCATCAGTGAGCGGCAGGACAATGAGCAGTTCTTC. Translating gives CAISERQDNEQFF.

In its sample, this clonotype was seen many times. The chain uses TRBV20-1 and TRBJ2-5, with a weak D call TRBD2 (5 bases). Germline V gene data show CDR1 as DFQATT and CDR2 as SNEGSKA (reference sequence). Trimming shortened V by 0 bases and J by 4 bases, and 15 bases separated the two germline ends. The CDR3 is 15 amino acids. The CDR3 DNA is TGCAGTGCTAGAGATGCGACTGCTGCGGGAGAGACCCAGTACTTC. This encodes CSARDATAAGETQYF.